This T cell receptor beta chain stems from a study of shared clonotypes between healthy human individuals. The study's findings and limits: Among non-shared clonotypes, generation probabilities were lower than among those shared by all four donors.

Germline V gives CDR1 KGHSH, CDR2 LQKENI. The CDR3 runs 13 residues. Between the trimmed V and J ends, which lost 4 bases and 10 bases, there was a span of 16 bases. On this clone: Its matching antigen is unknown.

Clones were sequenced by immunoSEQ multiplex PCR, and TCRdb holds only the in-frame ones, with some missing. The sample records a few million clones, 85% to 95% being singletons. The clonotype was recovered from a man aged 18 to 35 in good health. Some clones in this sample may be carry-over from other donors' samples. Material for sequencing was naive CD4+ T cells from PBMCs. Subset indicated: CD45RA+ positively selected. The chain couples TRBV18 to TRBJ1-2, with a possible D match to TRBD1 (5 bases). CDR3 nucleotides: TGTGCCAGCTCACTACGGGCGGGGGGAGCCTACACCTTC. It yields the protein CASSLRAGGAYTF.